The 20 T cell receptor beta chains reported below all come from one sample, sequenced in a study of blood T cell repertoires in COVID-19. Produced via immunoSEQ multiplex PCR; TCRdb's table is partial and in-frame only. The repertoire holds tens of thousands of clones, with about nine tenths as singletons. Sequencing was carried out using peripheral blood. The receptors originated from a woman of 80 years or more with acute or convalescent COVID-19.

The chain uses TRBV28 and TRBJ2-3; tentatively, D is TRBD2 (6 bases). The CDR3 contains 13 residues. Trimming cost V 4 bases and J 4 bases, with 9 bases left between them. The germline V gene has CDR1 MDHEN and CDR2 SYDVKM. CDR3 loop: CASSSGGPDTQYF. The CDR3 coding sequence is TGTGCCAGCAGTTCCGGGGGTCCAGATACGCAGTATTTT.

CDR3 coding DNA: TGTGCCAGCAGCTTGCAGGGGTCCCCTTACAATGAGCAGTTCTTC. Translating gives CASSLQGSPYNEQFF. The V and J genes are TRBV7-3 and TRBJ2-1, with D perhaps matching TRBD1 (6 bases). CDR3 size: 15 residues. Trimming shortened V by 3 bases and J by 4 bases, and 13 bases separated the two germline ends. The germline gives CDR1 SGHTA, CDR2 FQGTGA. Looking up the rest from reference TRBV7-3 and TRBJ2-1 gives the full variable domain: GAGVSQTPSNKVTEKGKYVELRCDPISGHTALYWYRQSLGQGPEFLIYFQGTGAADDSGLPNDRFFAVRPEGSVSTLKIQRTERGDSAVYLCASSLQGSPYNEQFFGPGTRLTVL.

The genes are TRBV19 and TRBJ1-3, with TRBD1 matching 8 bases. The germline gives CDR1 LNHDA, CDR2 SQIVND (reference sequence). Trimming at V came to 6 bases and at J to 0 bases, leaving 1 base not matched to a gene. The CDR3 runs to 14 residues. The DNA for the CDR3 is TGTGCCAGTAGGCAGGGGGCCTCTGGAAACACCATATATTTT. It is translated as CASRQGASGNTIYF.

The chain has TRBV25-1 and TRBJ2-7; TRBD1 might be the D (6 bases). Germline CDR1 is MGHDK and CDR2 is SYGVNS. CDR3 length equals 14 residues. Trimming left V 4 bases short and J 1 base short, with 11 bases between. CDR3 coding DNA: TGTGCCAGCAGTGGAGGACAGCCTTCCTACGAGCAGTACTTC. It encodes CASSGGQPSYEQYF.

J is TRBJ2-3 and V is TRBV19; D is perhaps TRBD2 (5 bases). V was shortened by 5 bases and J by 4 bases, with 10 bases between the two germline ends. This CDR3 spans 13 amino acids. Germline assignment: CDR1 LNHDA and CDR2 SQIVND (reference sequence). Here the CDR3 DNA reads TGTGCCAGTAGTCAGGCGGGTCCAGATACGCAGTATTTT. Translated, it gives CASSQAGPDTQYF.

The gene calls are TRBV7-9 and TRBJ2-3, with 9 bases lining up with TRBD2. J was trimmed by 4 bases and V by 5 bases; bases with no gene match: 4. The V gene's germline CDR1 is SEHNR and CDR2 FQNEAQ (reference sequence). The CDR3 has 14 residues. The CDR3, as DNA: TGTGCCAGCAGCCGCGGGGGGGCCCCAGATACGCAGTATTTT. Protein: CASSRGGAPDTQYF.

V is TRBV6-2 or TRBV6-3 and J is TRBJ1-5; the D is unclear. Germline loops: CDR1 MNHEY, CDR2 SVGEGT. Trimming stripped 4 bases from V and 7 bases from J, with 14 bases between. CDR3 length: 14 amino acids. The CDR3 sequence is CASSWYGNVQPQHF. CDR3 nucleotide sequence: TGTGCCAGCAGTTGGTACGGGAACGTCCAGCCCCAGCATTTT.

The gene calls are TRBV4-1 and TRBJ2-3, with 7 bases that match TRBD1. The CDR3 totals 17 residues. The V and J ends lost 0 bases and 4 bases, in that order; junction bases with no gene match: 10. Germline CDR1 is MGHRA and CDR2 is YSYEKL. The CDR3 sequence is CASSQDDGEGGADTQYF. The CDR3 coding sequence is TGCGCCAGCAGCCAAGATGATGGGGAAGGGGGCGCAGATACGCAGTATTTT.

DNA of the CDR3: TGTGCCACCAGTGATTACAGGGGGCGAGCTTTCTTT. Its protein product is CATSDYRGRAFF. The chain is built from TRBV24-1 and TRBJ1-1; 9 bases agree with TRBD1. Losses at the gene ends were 2 bases for V and 10 bases for J; bases not matched to a gene: 1. In germline, CDR1 is KGHDR, CDR2 SFDVKD. The CDR3 length is 12 residues.

The V call is TRBV2, the J call TRBJ1-4, with D perhaps TRBD1 (5 bases). Between the trimmed V and J ends, which lost 4 bases and 4 bases, there was a span of 10 bases. This CDR3 is 14 amino acids long. Germline lookup yields CDR1 SNHLY and CDR2 FYNNEI. CDR3 nucleotides: TGTGCCAGCAGTGTAACAGGTTTTAATGAAAAACTGTTTTTT. Translated, it gives CASSVTGFNEKLFF.

The genes are TRBV19 and TRBJ1-5; D may be TRBD1 (5 bases). This CDR3 spans 14 amino acids. Trimming took 7 bases from V and 1 from J, leaving 11 bases between them. Germline V gives CDR1 LNHDA, CDR2 SQIVND (reference sequence). The CDR3 region has the DNA TGTGCCAGTAAGGTACCAGGGAGCAATCAGCCCCAGCATTTT. Translation gives CASKVPGSNQPQHF.

The gene calls are TRBV25-1 and TRBJ1-5; TRBD1 matches at 9 bases. The CDR3 spans 13 residues. The V gene end was trimmed by 4 bases and the J gene end by 6 bases; junction bases not matched to a gene: 1. Germline-derived CDR1 and CDR2 are MGHDK and SYGVNS. This chain's CDR3 is CASSGTGVQPQHF. DNA for the CDR3: TGTGCCAGCAGTGGGACAGGGGTTCAGCCCCAGCATTTT.

The chain has TRBV2 and TRBJ1-2; 7 bases agree with TRBD1. Germline V lookup: CDR1 SNHLY, CDR2 FYNNEI. J was trimmed by 5 bases and V by 5 bases; bases with no gene match: 8. The CDR3 is 14 residues long. This CDR3 is CASSLQGTLYGYTF. As DNA, the CDR3 is TGTGCCAGCAGTTTACAGGGGACCCTTTATGGCTACACCTTC.

This sequence joins TRBV4-2 and TRBJ2-5, with 9 nucleotides matching TRBD2. J lost 3 bases, V lost 0 bases, and 5 bases had no gene match. The germline V gene has CDR1 LGHNA and CDR2 YNFKEQ. The CDR3 contains 16 residues. The CDR3 loop reads CASSQDRIAGEETQYF. The CDR3 region has the DNA TGTGCCAGCAGCCAAGATAGGATAGCGGGGGAAGAGACCCAGTACTTC.

J is TRBJ2-3 and V is TRBV5-4; 9 bases agree with TRBD2. The germline CDR1 and CDR2 sequences are SGHNT and YYREEE (reference sequence). V shed 0 bases and J 0 bases; nucleotides not matched to a gene: 8. CDR3 size: 18 residues. The CDR3 bases are TGTGCCAGCAGCTTGGAGGGACTAGCCGCTACTAGCACAGATACGCAGTATTTT. Its translation is CASSLEGLAATSTDTQYF.

The chain uses TRBV9 and TRBJ2-2, with 7 bases aligning to TRBD2. CDR3 length equals 15 residues. The V and J ends lost 0 bases and 6 bases, in that order; junction bases with no gene match: 5. Germline lookup yields CDR1 SGDLS and CDR2 YYNGEE. The CDR3 region is CASSVGTSAPGELFF. The CDR3, as DNA: TGTGCCAGCAGCGTAGGAACTAGCGCCCCCGGGGAGCTGTTTTTT.

The V and J genes are TRBV9 and TRBJ1-1; D is perhaps TRBD1 (6 bases). V was clipped by 4 bases and J by 5 bases, with 12 bases between them. CDR3 size: 13 residues. Germline V gene lookup returns CDR1 SGDLS and CDR2 YYNGEE. CDR3 sequence: CASSSAGVTEAFF. The CDR3 nucleotides are TGTGCCAGCAGCTCCGCAGGGGTTACTGAAGCTTTCTTT.

The chain employs TRBV19 and TRBJ2-3, with a tentative D call TRBD1 (5 bases). Trimming left V 6 bases short and J 2 bases short, with 15 bases between. CDR1 and CDR2 from the germline V gene are LNHDA and SQIVND (reference sequence). There are 15 residues in the CDR3. CDR3 DNA: TGTGCCAGTAGGAGGTCAGGGATAAACACAGATACGCAGTATTTT. Its protein is CASRRSGINTDTQYF.

The V gene is TRBV11-2, the J gene TRBJ1-2, with TRBD1 matching over 11 bases. The germline V gene encodes CDR1 SGHAT and CDR2 FQNNGV. The V and J ends lost 4 bases and 7 bases, in that order; junction bases with no gene match: 11. This CDR3 is 16 amino acids long. CDR3 DNA: TGTGCCAGCAGCTCCCCACCGGGACAGGGGGTAATTGGCTACACCTTC. Protein sequence: CASSSPPGQGVIGYTF.

As DNA, the CDR3 is TGCGCCAGCAGCCTGGGACAGGGGGCGAGTAAGTTTGGCTACACCTTC. It specifies CASSLGQGASKFGYTF. The chain recombines TRBV5-1 with TRBJ1-2, with TRBD1 matching 12 bases. V dropped 4 bases and J dropped 7; count of bases not matched to a gene: 11. Germline V gene sequence: CDR1 SGHRS, CDR2 YFSETQ. The CDR3 runs to 16 residues. The entire variable domain, with the rest obtained from reference TRBV5-1 and TRBJ1-2, is as follows: KAGVTQTPRYLIKTRGQQVTLSCSPISGHRSVSWYQQTPGQGLQFLFEYFSETQRNKGNFPGRFSGRQFSNSRSEMNVSTLELGDSALYLCASSLGQGASKFGYTFGSGTRLTVV.